Below, 20 T cell receptor beta chains from the same sample are listed, as sequenced in a study of OX40 agonist ivuxolimab in advanced cancers. The method was the immunoSEQ multiplex PCR assay. The immuneACCESS repertoire file appears here via TCRdb, limited to in-frame rearrangements. These files lack a portion of the clones; in checked studies, under half of the deficit traces to unresolved V genes, and the cause of the others is not known. Here the sample has about 67,000 clones; more than 75% occur a single time. Jointly, the top ten make up around 2% of the sample. The sequences come from CD4+ or CD8+ T cells sorted from blood, collected in a trial of the OX40 agonist ivuxolimab. Receptors originate from an adult with an advanced solid tumor such as melanoma, head and neck, liver or kidney cancer.

The J gene is TRBJ1-4, the V gene TRBV2; a possible D gene is TRBD1 (6 bases). Germline loops: CDR1 SNHLY, CDR2 FYNNEI. Trimming shortened V by 4 bases and J by 8 bases, and 14 bases separated the two germline ends. The CDR3 is made up of 14 amino acids. The CDR3 reads CASSGDTGMEKLFF. The CDR3 nucleotides are TGTGCCAGCAGTGGGGACACGGGAATGGAAAAACTGTTTTTT.

This clone was observed a few times. The J gene is TRBJ2-3, the V gene TRBV7-9, with 9 positions matching TRBD1. This CDR3 region has 14 residues. Germline V gives CDR1 SEHNR, CDR2 FQNEAQ (reference sequence). The junction had 0 bases not matched to a gene; V was cut back by 1 base and J by 4 bases. The CDR3 loop is CASSLGTGADTQYF. The CDR3 region has the DNA TGTGCCAGCAGCTTAGGGACAGGGGCAGATACGCAGTATTTT.

The table lists this clone with a few counts. The rearrangement uses TRBV5-8 and TRBJ2-5; no definite D call. V lost 0 bases and J 3 bases, leaving 6 bases between the germline ends. Germline V gene data show CDR1 as SGHTS and CDR2 as YDEGEE. This CDR3 has 13 amino acids. CDR3 amino acids: CASSLDKEETQYF. The CDR3 DNA follows: TGTGCCAGCAGCTTGGATAAGGAAGAGACCCAGTACTTC.

V is TRBV7-9 and J is TRBJ2-7; 8 positions match TRBD1. Trimming cost V 0 bases and J 3 bases; bases outside gene matches: 4. Germline-derived CDR1 and CDR2 are SEHNR and FQNEAQ (reference sequence). The length of the CDR3 is 15 residues. The CDR3 DNA follows: TGTGCCAGCAGCTTAGCCGGGACAGGAAACTACGAGCAGTACTTC. Its translation: CASSLAGTGNYEQYF.

This chain links TRBV18 with TRBJ2-5; TRBD1 aligns across 10 bases. CDR1 is KGHSH, CDR2 LQKENI, per germline. Trimming removed 2 bases from V and 3 bases from J; junction bases left unmatched: 3. This CDR3 spans 15 amino acids. Here the CDR3 reads CASSPTTGGEETQYF. In DNA form, the CDR3 reads TGTGCCAGCTCACCAACGACAGGGGGCGAAGAGACCCAGTACTTC.

The table lists this clone with a count of one. The chain uses TRBV9 and TRBJ2-2; D gene uncertain. Germline assignment: CDR1 SGDLS and CDR2 YYNGEE. V shed 0 bases and J shed 7 bases, with 13 bases lying between them. This CDR3 region has 15 residues. CDR3 residues: CASSVVDVLGGELFF. Written as DNA, the CDR3 is TGTGCCAGCAGCGTAGTCGACGTCCTCGGCGGGGAGCTGTTTTTT.

V and J are TRBV29-1 and TRBJ1-1, with D maybe TRBD1 (6 bases). In germline, CDR1 is SQVTM, CDR2 ANQGSEA. The V gene lost 7 bases and the J gene lost 0 bases, with 12 bases spanning the gap. CDR3 length equals 13 residues. The CDR3 sequence is CSGTGHLNTEAFF. Written as DNA, the CDR3 is TGCAGCGGGACGGGACACCTGAACACTGAAGCTTTCTTT.

This chain uses TRBV28 with TRBJ2-4, with a possible D match to TRBD1 (6 bases). CDR3 length: 13 amino acids. The V gene lost 5 bases and the J gene lost 9 bases, with 14 bases spanning the gap. Germline CDR1 MDHEN, CDR2 SYDVKM. The CDR3 region has the DNA TGTGCCAGCAGTGCCCCAGGGGAGCCCATTCAGTACTTC. This encodes CASSAPGEPIQYF. Together with reference TRBV28 and TRBJ2-4, the CDR3 gives the full variable domain: DVKVTQSSRYLVKRTGEKVFLECVQDMDHENMFWYRQDPGLGLRLIYFSYDVKMKEKGDIPEGYSVSREKKERFSLILESASTNQTSMYLCASSAPGEPIQYFGAGTRLSVL.

This clone showed up just a few times. This rearrangement joins TRBV11-2 to TRBJ2-7; no reliable D call. This CDR3 spans 14 amino acids. The V end lost 5 bases, the J end lost 1 base, and 12 bases lay between the germline ends. Per germline, CDR1 SGHAT and CDR2 FQNNGV. Here the CDR3 reads CASSLTARSYEQYF. The CDR3 DNA reads as TGTGCCAGCAGCCTTACAGCGAGGTCCTACGAGCAGTACTTC.

This clone was counted once. The CDR3 is CASTTSGTSAGELFF. The CDR3 DNA follows: TGTGCCAGCACCACATCCGGGACTAGCGCCGGGGAGCTGTTTTTT. The gene calls are TRBV6-5 and TRBJ2-2; TRBD2 matches at 10 bases. CDR1 and CDR2 (germline): MNHEY, SVGAGI. This CDR3 has 15 amino acids. Trimming took 7 bases from V and 6 from J; bases not matched to a gene: 8.

This clone showed up just a few times. The chain joins TRBV20-1 to TRBJ1-4; 9 nucleotides agree with TRBD1. The trim removed 5 bases at V and 10 bases at J, leaving 2 bases unmatched. Per germline, CDR1 DFQATT and CDR2 SNEGSKA (reference sequence). The CDR3 is made up of 11 amino acids. The CDR3 coding sequence is TGCAGTGCTGGACAGGGGTCAAAACTGTTTTTT. This codes for CSAGQGSKLFF.

The chain uses TRBV7-2 and TRBJ1-5, with TRBD1 as a possible D gene (6 bases). Germline loops: CDR1 SGHTA, CDR2 FQGNSA. V lost 6 bases, J lost 4 bases, and 16 bases lay in between. This CDR3 has 15 amino acids. The CDR3 sequence: CASSWRGGWNQPQHF. As DNA, the CDR3 is TGTGCCAGCAGTTGGAGGGGGGGATGGAATCAGCCCCAGCATTTT.

CDR3 region: CASSRQGDTQYF. The CDR3 DNA follows: TGTGCCAGCAGTCGACAGGGGGATACGCAGTATTTT. This sequence joins TRBV6-5 and TRBJ2-3; TRBD1 aligns across 8 bases. Germline V CDR1 and CDR2: MNHEY, SVGAGI. There are 12 residues in the CDR3. The junction had 1 base not matched to a gene; V was cut back by 5 bases and J by 6 bases.

This clone was counted once. This rearrangement joins TRBV19 to TRBJ1-4, with no clear D. Germline assignment: CDR1 LNHDA and CDR2 SQIVND (reference sequence). The CDR3 totals 14 residues. Trimming stripped 6 bases from V and 5 bases from J, with 13 bases between. The chain's CDR3 is CASRPGRLNEKLFF. The CDR3 DNA follows: TGTGCCAGTAGACCCGGGAGATTAAATGAAAAACTGTTTTTT.

The genes are TRBV28 and TRBJ1-2, with D unclear. V lost 6 bases and J lost 5, with 16 bases in between. Germline V gene data show CDR1 as MDHEN and CDR2 as SYDVKM. There are 14 residues in the CDR3. CDR3 nucleotides: TGTGCCAGCAGCCCTCCCCGGGTAGGGTATGGCTACACCTTC. Protein: CASSPPRVGYGYTF.

The chain couples TRBV25-1 to TRBJ2-7; D unresolved. The germline gives CDR1 MGHDK, CDR2 SYGVNS. Trimming removed 5 bases from V and 5 bases from J, with 13 bases in between. The CDR3 runs 13 residues. The CDR3, as DNA: TGTGCCAGCAGTTCTAGTCTTCGCCACGAGCAGTACTTC. Protein product: CASSSSLRHEQYF.

The chain links TRBV28 to TRBJ1-4; a possible D gene is TRBD1 (5 bases). The length of the CDR3 is 17 residues. Trimming shortened V by 3 bases and J by 0 bases, and 14 bases separated the two germline ends. Germline CDR1 and CDR2: MDHEN and SYDVKM. The CDR3 protein is CASSLEGIWPTNEKLFF. Here the CDR3 DNA reads TGTGCCAGCAGTTTGGAGGGGATCTGGCCAACTAATGAAAAACTGTTTTTT.

The chain has TRBV19 and TRBJ2-1; TRBD2 matches 7 bases. Germline V gene data show CDR1 as LNHDA and CDR2 as SQIVND (reference sequence). J gave up 6 bases and V 5 bases, and 19 bases lay outside the gene matches. The CDR3 covers 18 residues. CDR3 sequence (DNA): TGTGCCAGTAGTTACGGGACTGTAGGGAGGGCCATAGTCAATGAGCAGTTCTTC. Amino acids: CASSYGTVGRAIVNEQFF. The full variable domain, its missing parts supplied by reference TRBV19 and TRBJ2-1, is DGGITQSPKYLFRKEGQNVTLSCEQNLNHDAMYWYRQDPGQGLRLIYYSQIVNDFQKGDIAEGYSVSREKKESFPLTVTSAQKNPTAFYLCASSYGTVGRAIVNEQFFGPGTRLTVL.

V and J are TRBV30 and TRBJ1-1; the D gene is possibly TRBD1 (5 bases). The ends were cut back, 0 bases at V and 6 bases at J, with 20 bases in the middle. Looked up from germline, CDR1 is GTSNPN and CDR2 is SVGIG (reference sequence). This CDR3 has 16 amino acids. CDR3 in DNA: TGTGCCTGGAGTGTACGGTGGAGTATCGGGGGGGCTGAAGCTTTCTTT. It is translated as CAWSVRWSIGGAEAFF.

The chain joins TRBV10-3 to TRBJ2-2; D tentatively fits TRBD1 or TRBD2 (5 bases each). The CDR3 runs 14 residues. The germline V and J ends were trimmed by 2 bases and 3 bases, with 7 bases remaining between them. Germline loops: CDR1 ENHRY, CDR2 SYGVKD. In nucleotides, the CDR3 is TGTGCCATCAGTGAGGAGGGGCACACCGGGGAGCTGTTTTTT. Its translation: CAISEEGHTGELFF.